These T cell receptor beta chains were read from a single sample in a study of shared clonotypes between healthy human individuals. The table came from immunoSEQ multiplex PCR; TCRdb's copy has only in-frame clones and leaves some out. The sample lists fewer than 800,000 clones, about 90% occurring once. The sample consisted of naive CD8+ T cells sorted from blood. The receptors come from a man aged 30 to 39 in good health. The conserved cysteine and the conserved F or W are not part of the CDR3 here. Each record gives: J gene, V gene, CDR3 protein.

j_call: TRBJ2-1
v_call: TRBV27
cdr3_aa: ASKDDSYNEQF

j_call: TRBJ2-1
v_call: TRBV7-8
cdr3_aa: ASSAAGAYNEQF

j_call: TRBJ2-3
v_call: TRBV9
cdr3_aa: ASSPSQVLAGTDTQY

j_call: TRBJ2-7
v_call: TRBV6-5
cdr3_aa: ASGDRESEQY

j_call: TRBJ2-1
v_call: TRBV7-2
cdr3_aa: ASSPRTSGGDEQF

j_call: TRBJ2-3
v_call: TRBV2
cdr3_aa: ATRSRAGGRDTQY

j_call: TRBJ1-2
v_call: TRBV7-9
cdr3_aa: ASSPLEGHY

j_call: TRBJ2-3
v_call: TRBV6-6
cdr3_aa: ASTTDSLSTDTQY

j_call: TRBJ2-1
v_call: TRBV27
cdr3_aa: ASSFPARGEQF

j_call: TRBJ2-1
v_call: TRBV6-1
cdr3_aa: ASSELGTSNEQF

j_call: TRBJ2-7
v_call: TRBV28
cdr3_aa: ARKTGYSYEQY

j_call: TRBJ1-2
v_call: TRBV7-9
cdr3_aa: ASSSSTGFINYGYT

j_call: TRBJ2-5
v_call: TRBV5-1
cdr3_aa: ASSLGQGQETQY

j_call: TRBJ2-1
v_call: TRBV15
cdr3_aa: ATSRDRSGTYNEQF

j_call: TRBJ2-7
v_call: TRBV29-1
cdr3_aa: SVEGGQAYEQY

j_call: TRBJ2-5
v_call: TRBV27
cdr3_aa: ASSLGAGGPETQY